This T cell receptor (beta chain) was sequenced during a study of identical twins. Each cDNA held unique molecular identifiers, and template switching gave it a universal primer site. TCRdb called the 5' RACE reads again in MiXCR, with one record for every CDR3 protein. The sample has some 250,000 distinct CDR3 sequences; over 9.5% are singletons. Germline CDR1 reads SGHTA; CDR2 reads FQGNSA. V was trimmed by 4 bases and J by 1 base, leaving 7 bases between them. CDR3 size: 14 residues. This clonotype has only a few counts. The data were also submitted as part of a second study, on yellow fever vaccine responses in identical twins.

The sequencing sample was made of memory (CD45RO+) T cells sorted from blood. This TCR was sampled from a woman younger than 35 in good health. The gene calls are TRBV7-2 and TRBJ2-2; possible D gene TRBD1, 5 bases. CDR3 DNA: TGTGCCAGCAGCTCAAGGGGGAACACCGGGGAGCTGTTTTTT. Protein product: CASSSRGNTGELFF. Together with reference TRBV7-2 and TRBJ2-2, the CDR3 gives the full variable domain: GAGVSQSPSNKVTEKGKDVELRCDPISGHTALYWYRQSLGQGLEFLIYFQGNSAPDKSGLPSDRFSAERTGGSVSTLTIQRTQQEDSAVYLCASSSRGNTGELFFGEGSRLTVL.